What follows are 25 T cell receptor beta chains derived from one specimen sequenced in a study of T cell responses to AZD1222 COVID-19 vaccine. Libraries were prepared by immunoSEQ multiplex PCR; TCRdb keeps only in-frame clonotypes and omits some of them. The table records more than 55,000 clones, more than 60% of them present only once. Sequencing was performed on peripheral blood, taken 28 days after the second AZD1222 dose. The receptors originated from an adult who received the AZD1222 COVID-19 vaccine.

The rearrangement joins TRBV7-2 to TRBJ2-5; D not resolved. Per the germline V gene, CDR1 is SGHTA and CDR2 is FQGNSA. The CDR3 sequence is 14 residues long. Trimming took 2 bases from V and 5 from J, leaving 12 bases between them. The CDR3 loop reads CASSLHRSRETQYF. CDR3 sequence (DNA): TGTGCCAGCAGCTTACACAGATCTAGGGAGACCCAGTACTTC. Full variable domain (outside the CDR3, taken from reference TRBV7-2 and TRBJ2-5): GAGVSQSPSNKVTEKGKDVELRCDPISGHTALYWYRQSLGQGLEFLIYFQGNSAPDKSGLPSDRFSAERTGGSVSTLTIQRTQQEDSAVYLCASSLHRSRETQYFGPGTRLLVL.

This clone was found once. The genes are TRBV2 and TRBJ1-2; maybe TRBD1 (5 bases). The CDR3 covers 12 residues. In germline, CDR1 is SNHLY, CDR2 FYNNEI. The germline V and J ends were trimmed by 8 bases and 6 bases, with 13 bases remaining between them. CDR3 DNA: TGTGCCAGCTCTCTGGGGGGGGATGGCTACACCTTC. Amino acids: CASSLGGDGYTF.

This chain joins TRBV10-3 and TRBJ2-7; weak D call: TRBD2 (5 bases). CDR3 length: 13 amino acids. CDR1 is ENHRY and CDR2 is SYGVKD in the germline V gene. With 6 bases removed from V and 0 bases from J, the gap between germline ends came to 9 bases. In nucleotides, the CDR3 is TGTGCCATCAGCCGAGGACTCTCCTACGAGCAGTACTTC. Translating it yields CAISRGLSYEQYF.

The chain recombines TRBV24-1 with TRBJ1-2; D gene unclear. The V end was cut by 5 bases, the J end by 1 base, with 4 bases between. The CDR3 contains 12 residues. The germline V gene has CDR1 KGHDR and CDR2 SFDVKD. Written as DNA, the CDR3 is TGTGCCACCAGTGCGGTTAACTATGGCTACACCTTC. This encodes CATSAVNYGYTF.

V is TRBV28 and J is TRBJ1-2; no reliable D call. The CDR3 contains 14 residues. Germline CDR1 is MDHEN and CDR2 is SYDVKM. V lost 2 bases to trimming and J lost 6 bases, with 13 bases between them. CDR3 protein: CASSLSRQAHGYTF. CDR3 bases: TGTGCCAGCAGTTTAAGTCGTCAGGCCCATGGCTACACCTTC.

The V call is TRBV19, the J call TRBJ1-5, with 10 bases matching TRBD1. Germline V gives CDR1 LNHDA, CDR2 SQIVND (reference sequence). V lost 3 bases, J lost 3 bases, and 11 bases stayed unmatched. The CDR3 loop spans 18 amino acids. CDR3 amino acids: CASSIMGPGTGDNQPQHF. DNA for the CDR3: TGTGCCAGTAGTATTATGGGACCCGGGACAGGGGACAATCAGCCCCAGCATTTT. Full variable domain (missing parts from reference TRBV19 and TRBJ1-5): DGGITQSPKYLFRKEGQNVTLSCEQNLNHDAMYWYRQDPGQGLRLIYYSQIVNDFQKGDIAEGYSVSREKKESFPLTVTSAQKNPTAFYLCASSIMGPGTGDNQPQHFGDGTRLSIL.

J is TRBJ1-1 and V is TRBV30, with a tentative D call TRBD1 (5 bases). Trimming shortened V by 4 bases and J by 6 bases, and 12 bases separated the two germline ends. Germline V CDR1 and CDR2: GTSNPN, SVGIG (reference sequence). The CDR3 consists of 12 residues. CDR3 amino acids: CAWTQGTPEAFF. CDR3 nucleotides: TGTGCCTGGACCCAAGGGACTCCTGAAGCTTTCTTT.

CDR3: CASSDGEGRQPQHF. The DNA for the CDR3 is TGTGCCAGCAGTGACGGGGAGGGACGTCAGCCCCAGCATTTT. V and J are TRBV2 and TRBJ1-5, with TRBD1 as a possible D gene (5 bases). The germline V gene encodes CDR1 SNHLY and CDR2 FYNNEI. The CDR3 is made up of 14 amino acids. The V and J ends lost 3 bases and 6 bases respectively, with 12 bases between them. Complete variable domain (other parts from reference TRBV2 and TRBJ1-5): EPEVTQTPSHQVTQMGQEVILRCVPISNHLYFYWYRQILGQKVEFLVSFYNNEISEKSEIFDDQFSVERPDGSNFTLKIRSTKLEDSAMYFCASSDGEGRQPQHFGDGTRLSIL.

This rearrangement joins TRBV7-9 to TRBJ1-2, with D unresolved. The CDR3 sequence is 13 residues long. Germline-derived CDR1 and CDR2 are SEHNR and FQNEAQ (reference sequence). The germline V and J ends were trimmed by 5 bases and 7 bases, with 14 bases remaining between them. The CDR3 reads CASSQPERGGYTF. In nucleotides, the CDR3 is TGTGCCAGCAGCCAGCCCGAACGAGGTGGCTACACCTTC.

The chain recombines TRBV27 with TRBJ2-2; D not resolved. The V end was cut by 0 bases, the J end by 6 bases, with 11 bases between. This CDR3 contains 15 residues. The germline V gene has CDR1 MNHEY and CDR2 SMNVEV (reference sequence). CDR3 nucleotides: TGTGCCAGCAGTTTATCAGGGTTTAGGGCCGGGGAGCTGTTTTTT. Translating it yields CASSLSGFRAGELFF.

CDR3 DNA: TGCAGCGTTGGGGGACAGGGCACAGATACGCAGTATTTT. This translates into CSVGGQGTDTQYF. V and J are TRBV29-1 and TRBJ2-3, with 8 positions matching TRBD1. CDR1 is SQVTM and CDR2 is ANQGSEA in the germline V gene. With V trimmed by 4 bases and J by 1 base, 1 base remained unmatched. CDR3 length: 13 amino acids.

V is TRBV9 and J is TRBJ1-2; D perhaps matches TRBD1 (6 bases). CDR1 is SGDLS, CDR2 YYNGEE, per germline. The V end lost 3 bases, the J end lost 8 bases, and 17 bases lay between the germline ends. The CDR3 runs 14 residues. The CDR3: CASSAGGGHRGYTF. The CDR3 DNA sequence: TGTGCCAGCAGCGCTGGGGGGGGGCACAGGGGCTACACCTTC.

This chain uses TRBV6-2 or TRBV6-3 with TRBJ2-3, with D perhaps TRBD1 (5 bases). V was pared by 6 bases and J by 2 bases, with 12 bases between. The CDR3 totals 14 residues. The V gene's germline CDR1 is MNHEY and CDR2 SVGEGT. The CDR3 DNA sequence: TGTGCCAGCAGCCCCAGGGCCCCCACAGATACGCAGTATTTT. Encoded protein: CASSPRAPTDTQYF.

This clone was counted only a few times. The rearrangement joins TRBV13 to TRBJ1-6; D is possibly TRBD1 (6 bases). The CDR3 contains 15 residues. V lost 0 bases and J lost 4, with 7 bases in between. The germline CDR1 and CDR2 sequences are PRHDT and FYEKMQ (reference sequence). CDR3 protein: CASSLGQGYNSPLHF. The CDR3 region has the DNA TGTGCCAGCAGCTTAGGACAGGGTTATAATTCACCCCTCCACTTT.

The rearrangement joins TRBV6-2 or TRBV6-3 to TRBJ1-1; 8 bases line up with TRBD1. V lost 6 bases to trimming and J lost 6 bases; unmatched junction nucleotides: 6. Germline CDR1 is MNHEY and CDR2 is SVGEGT. The CDR3 is 13 residues long. In nucleotides, the CDR3 is TGTGCCAGCAGCGAACAGGGGGTACCTGAAGCTTTCTTT. Protein product: CASSEQGVPEAFF.

This sequence joins TRBV6-1 and TRBJ2-5; D tentatively reads TRBD1 or TRBD2 (6 bases each). The CDR3 is 15 amino acids. Germline V CDR1 and CDR2: MNHNS, SASEGT. Trimming left V 2 bases short and J 4 bases short, with 14 bases between. Here the CDR3 reads CASSETEGGGETQYF. DNA of the CDR3: TGTGCCAGCAGTGAAACCGAGGGGGGAGGAGAGACCCAGTACTTC.

The table lists this clone with a few counts. This chain uses TRBV11-2 with TRBJ2-5; TRBD2 aligns across 11 bases. The CDR3 extends over 15 amino acids. Trimming took 7 bases from V and 1 from J; bases not matched to a gene: 5. CDR1 is SGHAT, CDR2 FQNNGV, per germline. The CDR3 loop is CASTKTSGAQETQYF. The CDR3 DNA is TGTGCCAGCACCAAGACTAGCGGGGCCCAAGAGACCCAGTACTTC.

The CDR3 sequence is CASSDGTYNSPLHF. The CDR3 nucleotides are TGTGCCAGCAGTGACGGAACCTATAATTCACCCCTCCACTTT. This sequence joins TRBV28 and TRBJ1-6; D gene ambiguous. The CDR3 runs to 14 residues. The V end lost 5 bases, the J end lost 2 bases, and 7 bases lay between the germline ends. Germline V gene data show CDR1 as MDHEN and CDR2 as SYDVKM.

V gene TRBV12-3 or TRBV12-4 combines with J gene TRBJ1-3; perhaps TRBD1 as D (6 bases). This CDR3 region has 12 residues. Trimming took 6 bases from V and 8 from J, leaving 11 bases between them. The CDR3 here is CASSGRGDTIYF. The CDR3 bases are TGTGCCAGCAGCGGCAGGGGAGACACCATATATTTT.

The chain employs TRBV4-1 and TRBJ2-4; 7 positions match TRBD1. Germline V gene data show CDR1 as MGHRA and CDR2 as YSYEKL. The CDR3 runs 16 residues. Losses at the gene ends were 0 bases for V and 7 bases for J; bases not matched to a gene: 9. CDR3 amino acids: CASSQDGTVLENIQYF. CDR3 bases: TGCGCCAGCAGCCAAGACGGGACAGTTCTTGAGAACATTCAGTACTTC.

This clone was seen a single time. The chain is built from TRBV2 and TRBJ1-2; D is unclear. Trimming pared 2 bases from V and 5 bases from J, leaving 15 bases between. CDR1 SNHLY and CDR2 FYNNEI come from the germline V gene. The length of the CDR3 is 15 residues. The CDR3 reads CASSENRATPYGYTF. The CDR3 DNA reads as TGTGCCAGCAGTGAAAATAGGGCTACCCCTTATGGCTACACCTTC.

Only a few counts were recorded for this clone. The chain combines TRBV19 with TRBJ1-3; D may be TRBD1 (5 bases). This CDR3 is built from 17 residues. Germline V gene lookup returns CDR1 LNHDA and CDR2 SQIVND (reference sequence). Trimming stripped 6 bases from V and 0 bases from J, with 18 bases between. CDR3 in amino acids: CASRSQKGSYSGNTIYF. The DNA for the CDR3 is TGTGCCAGTAGAAGCCAGAAGGGGTCCTACTCTGGAAACACCATATATTTT.

The rearrangement uses TRBV10-3 and TRBJ1-6; D is unclear. Trimming stripped 10 bases from V and 7 bases from J, with 14 bases between. The germline gives CDR1 ENHRY, CDR2 SYGVKD. CDR3 length: 13 amino acids. The CDR3 DNA follows: TGTGCCACCAGCGGGGAGCAGAATTCACCCCTCCACTTT. It yields the protein CATSGEQNSPLHF.

This clone was counted only a few times. The V gene is TRBV2, the J gene TRBJ2-5; D unclear. Deletions cut 8 bases from V and 2 bases from J, with 12 bases between. Germline-derived CDR1 and CDR2 are SNHLY and FYNNEI. The length of the CDR3 is 13 residues. CDR3 coding DNA: TGTGCCAGCCGGAAACAACTACAAGAGACCCAGTACTTC. This gives the protein CASRKQLQETQYF.

This chain links TRBV11-3 with TRBJ2-1, with D perhaps TRBD2 (5 bases). This CDR3 spans 13 amino acids. Trimming pared 0 bases from V and 8 bases from J, leaving 8 bases between. Looked up from germline, CDR1 is SGHNT and CDR2 is YENEEA. The CDR3 DNA follows: TGTGCCAGCAGCTTAGAATACGGGGATGAGCAGTTCTTC. Residues: CASSLEYGDEQFF.